This T cell receptor (beta chain) was sequenced in a study of T cell responses to AZD1222 COVID-19 vaccine. The table came from immunoSEQ multiplex PCR; TCRdb's copy has only in-frame clones and leaves some out. The table includes 90,000 to 100,000 clones, around 85% detected once. CDR3 length equals 10 residues. Germline V lookup: CDR1 SQVTM, CDR2 ANQGSEA. Trimming took off 8 bases at V and 6 bases at J, with 10 bases between the two ends. There are many counts of this clone. Antigen unknown. Study-level findings and limits: Repertoires were obtained only post-peak T cell response. The study found Spike-specific TCR breadth and depth rose after two AZD1222 doses.

The chain employs TRBV29-1 and TRBJ1-1; a possible D gene is TRBD1 (6 bases). The sequence derives from an adult who received the AZD1222 COVID-19 vaccine. The material was peripheral blood, obtained 28 days after the second AZD1222 dose. This chain's CDR3 is CSTAGAEAFF. CDR3 DNA sequence: TGCAGCACCGCAGGGGCTGAAGCTTTCTTT.